The sequence of this TCR beta chain was determined in a study of patients and donors after allogeneic stem cell transplantation. V was pared by 2 bases and J by 7 bases, with 11 bases between. The length of the CDR3 is 14 residues. TCRdb passed the RT-PCR reads through MiXCR, listing each CDR3 protein once. The table shows approximately 410,000 distinct CDR3 sequences, with under 20% occurring only once. The TCR comes from a human donor who was either an allogeneic HSCT recipient or a stem cell or donor lymphocyte infusion donor (not recorded which). It is not recorded whose cells these are; they may come from a transplant donor. The V call is TRBV12-3 or TRBV12-4, the J call TRBJ1-4; no clear D. Input material: blood, either unsorted or a sorted T cell fraction (not recorded which). The CDR3 is CASSLLVLGEKLFF. CDR3 nucleotides: TGTGCCAGCAGTTTATTAGTCTTGGGTGAAAAACTGTTTTTT.